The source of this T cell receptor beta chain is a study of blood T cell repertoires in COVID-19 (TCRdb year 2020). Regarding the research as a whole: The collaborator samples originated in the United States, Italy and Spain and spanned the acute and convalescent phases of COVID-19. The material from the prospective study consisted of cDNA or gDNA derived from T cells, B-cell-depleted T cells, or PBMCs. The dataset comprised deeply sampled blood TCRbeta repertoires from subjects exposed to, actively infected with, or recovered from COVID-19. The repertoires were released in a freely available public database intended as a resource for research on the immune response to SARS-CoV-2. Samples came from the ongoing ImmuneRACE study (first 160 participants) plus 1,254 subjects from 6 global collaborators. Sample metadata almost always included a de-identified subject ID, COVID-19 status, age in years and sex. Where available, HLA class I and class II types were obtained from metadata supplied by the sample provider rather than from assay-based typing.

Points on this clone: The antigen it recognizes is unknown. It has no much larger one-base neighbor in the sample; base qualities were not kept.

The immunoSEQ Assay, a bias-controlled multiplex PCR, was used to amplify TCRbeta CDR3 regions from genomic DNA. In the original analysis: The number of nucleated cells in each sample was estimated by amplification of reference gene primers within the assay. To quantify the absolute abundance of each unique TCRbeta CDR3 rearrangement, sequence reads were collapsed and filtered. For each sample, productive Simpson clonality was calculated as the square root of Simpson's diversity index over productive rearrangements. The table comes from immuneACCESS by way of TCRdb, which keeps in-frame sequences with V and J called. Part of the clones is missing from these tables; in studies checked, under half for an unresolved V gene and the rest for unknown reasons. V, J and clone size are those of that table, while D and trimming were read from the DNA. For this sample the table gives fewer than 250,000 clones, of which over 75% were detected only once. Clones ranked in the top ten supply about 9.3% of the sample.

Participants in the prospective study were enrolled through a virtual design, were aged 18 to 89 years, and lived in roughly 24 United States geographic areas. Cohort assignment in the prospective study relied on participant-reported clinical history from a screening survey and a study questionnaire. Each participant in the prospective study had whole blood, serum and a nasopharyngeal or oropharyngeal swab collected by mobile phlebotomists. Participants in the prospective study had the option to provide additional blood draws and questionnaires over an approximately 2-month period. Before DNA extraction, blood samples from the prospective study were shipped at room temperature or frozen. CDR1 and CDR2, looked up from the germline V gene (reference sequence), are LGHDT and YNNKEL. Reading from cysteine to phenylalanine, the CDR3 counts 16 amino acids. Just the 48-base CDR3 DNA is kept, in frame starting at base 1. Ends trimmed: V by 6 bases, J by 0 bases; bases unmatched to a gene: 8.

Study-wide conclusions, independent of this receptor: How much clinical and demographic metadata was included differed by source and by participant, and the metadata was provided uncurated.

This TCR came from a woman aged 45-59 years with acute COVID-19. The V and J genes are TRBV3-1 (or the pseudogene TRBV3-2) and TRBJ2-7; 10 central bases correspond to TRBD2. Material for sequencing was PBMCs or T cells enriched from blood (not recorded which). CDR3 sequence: CASSPSGGVPSYEQYF. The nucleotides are TGTGCCAGCAGTCCCAGCGGGGGGGTCCCCTCCTACGAGCAGTACTTC.